This T cell receptor beta chain was observed in a study of Graves' ophthalmopathy and Graves' hyperthyroidism (dated 2018 in TCRdb). As for the study more broadly: Peripheral blood was collected before any treatment was given, at the time of initial diagnosis. The study used TCR beta repertoire signatures to distinguish Graves' ophthalmopathy from Graves' hyperthyroidism and to predict progression to ophthalmopathy. In total, some 130 blood samples were TCR-sequenced: approximately 40 ophthalmopathy, 75 hyperthyroidism and some 17 hyperthyroidism-to-ophthalmopathy patients. A discovery set of 100 patients (43 ophthalmopathy, about 59 stable hyperthyroidism) was enrolled to explore V-J signatures distinguishing ophthalmopathy from hyperthyroidism. An independent validation cohort comprised 18 hyperthyroidism patients and roughly 15 patients who later progressed from hyperthyroidism to ophthalmopathy. T-cell repertoires of thyroid tissue and blood were compared in 5 or 6 hyperthyroidism patients. After sampling, hyperthyroidism patients received methimazole starting at 30 mg daily, and ophthalmopathy patients received high-dose intravenous methylprednisolone.

TCR beta CDR3 regions were amplified from RNA transcripts for repertoire sequencing. HTBI primers and the Qiagen OneStep RT-PCR kit were used in a first-round RT-PCR, which was followed by a second-round multiplex PCR, size selection and purification. Sequencing of the libraries was carried out on an Illumina HiSeq2000 in paired-end mode with 100 bp reads. The published analysis was carried out like this. SOAPnuke was used for read processing, and reads with adapters, uncalled bases, a mean Phred below 15, or no exact constant-primer or identifier match were discarded. COPE v1.2.5 was used to merge high-quality paired reads. Each unique nucleotide sequence was defined as a clonotype, and clonotypes were aligned to IMGT TRB V, D and J references with MiTCR v1.1. Analysis was restricted to V-J combinations with a frequency above 0.0001, which covered about 99% of repertoires. For each V-J combination, a TCR clonal expansion and chaos score was defined as the ratio of F50 clonal expansion to chaos observed in the TCRdist matrix. Features were reduced by Welch's t-statistics and random forest to around 13 V-J combinations, which fed a naive Bayes classifier. The similarity between thyroid and blood repertoires was quantified using the Morisita-Horn index. TCRdb reprocessing: public reads trimmed at Q25 with fastp, clones called with MiXCR, in-frame beta chains kept. All rows with the same CDR3 protein become a single entry with the most common DNA and genes. The V and J calls were not made by the authors but by TCRdb's processing. The sample includes roughly 350,000 distinct CDR3 sequences, with approximately 18% observed a single time. The biggest ten clones account for 2.4% of the sample.

As for this clonotype: Which antigen it targets is not known. The sample holds no much larger clone one base away, and base qualities are not on file.

Stable hyperthyroidism was defined as no progression to ophthalmopathy within 18 months of follow-up. Patients with hyperthyroidism were aged 18 to 65 years, had been newly diagnosed, and had a disease duration of less than 2 months. Patients were excluded if they had other autoimmune diseases, uncontrolled infections, pregnancy or lactation. Clinical symptoms, serum thyroxine, TRAb, thyroid ultrasound and orbital computed tomography were used for diagnosis. Using Ficoll-Paque density gradient centrifugation, PBMCs were isolated from less than 11 ml of fresh peripheral blood. Total RNA was extracted using Trizol reagent, and RNA quality was checked on an Agilent 2100 Bioanalyzer. On the study overall, not on this receptor specifically: Most expanded thyroid clonotypes with a frequency above 0.001 also appeared in blood, which suggests that blood repertoires may reflect the immune response in the thyroid. Ophthalmopathy was separated from stable hyperthyroidism by the 13-signature model with roughly 90% sensitivity and less than 82% specificity in cross-validation and with 80%/75% in the test set. No statistical method was used to predetermine the sample size, and group allocation was not hidden from the investigators. In validation, the model predicted ophthalmopathy progression with 55% to 71% sensitivity and approximately 75% specificity; 12 predicted patients were CT-confirmed with GO in a median of approximately 6.2 months.

The specimen was peripheral blood. This TCR came from an adult woman with stable Graves' hyperthyroidism.

Read as DNA, the sequence is TGTGCCAGCAGCTCTAGCCCCGAACTAGCGGGGGGGTACTTC. This translates into CASSSSPELAGGYF. The chain is assembled from TRBV11-3 and TRBJ2-5, with 12 central nucleotides matching TRBD2. Trimmed from V: 4 bases; trimmed from J: 13 bases; junction bases lacking a gene match: 10. Spanning cysteine to phenylalanine, the CDR3 consists of 14 amino acids. CDR3 DNA is the only sequence kept; it has 42 bases, read in frame from the first base. CDR1 and CDR2, per the germline V gene, are SGHNT and YENEEA.